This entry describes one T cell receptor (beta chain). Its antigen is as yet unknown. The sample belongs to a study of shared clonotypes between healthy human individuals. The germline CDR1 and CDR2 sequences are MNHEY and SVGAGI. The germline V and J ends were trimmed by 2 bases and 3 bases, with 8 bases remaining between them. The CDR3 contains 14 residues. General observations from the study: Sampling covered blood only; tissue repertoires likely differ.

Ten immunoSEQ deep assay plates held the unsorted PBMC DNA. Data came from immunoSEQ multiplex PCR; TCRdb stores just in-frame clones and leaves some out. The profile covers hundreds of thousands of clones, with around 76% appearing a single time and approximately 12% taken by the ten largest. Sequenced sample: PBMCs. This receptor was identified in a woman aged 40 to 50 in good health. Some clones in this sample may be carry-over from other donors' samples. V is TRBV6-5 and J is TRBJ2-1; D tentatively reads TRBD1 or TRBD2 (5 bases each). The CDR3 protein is CASSYRDHYNEQFF. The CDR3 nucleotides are TGTGCCAGCAGTTACCGGGACCACTACAATGAGCAGTTCTTC.